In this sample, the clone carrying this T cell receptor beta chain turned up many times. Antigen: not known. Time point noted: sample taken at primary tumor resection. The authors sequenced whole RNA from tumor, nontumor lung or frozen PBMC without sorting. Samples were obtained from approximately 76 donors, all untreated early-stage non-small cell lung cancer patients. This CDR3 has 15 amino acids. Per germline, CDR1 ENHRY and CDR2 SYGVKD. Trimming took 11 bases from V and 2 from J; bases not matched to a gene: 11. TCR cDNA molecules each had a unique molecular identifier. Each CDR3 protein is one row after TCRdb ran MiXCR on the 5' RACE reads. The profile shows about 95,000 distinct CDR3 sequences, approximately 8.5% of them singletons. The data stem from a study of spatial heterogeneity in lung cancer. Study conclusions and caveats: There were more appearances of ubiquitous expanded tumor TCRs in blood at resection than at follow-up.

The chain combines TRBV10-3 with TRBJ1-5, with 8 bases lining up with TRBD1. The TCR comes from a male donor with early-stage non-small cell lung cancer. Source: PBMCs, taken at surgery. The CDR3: CASKGQGAGNQPQHF. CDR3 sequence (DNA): TGTGCCTCAAAAGGGCAGGGGGCAGGCAATCAGCCCCAGCATTTT.